This TCR beta chain was sequenced during a study of T cell repertoires in cytomegalovirus infection. TCRdb re-derived calls from the reads in MiXCR, one entry per CDR3 protein. The table records under 95,000 distinct CDR3 sequences, roughly 44% of them present only once. This clonotype was seen a single time. Its specificity is not known. This TCR was sampled from a human donor in good health (CMV status not recorded). Some clones in this sample may be carry-over from other donors' samples. The sequencing here drew on CD8+ T cells from cultured PBMCs, taken from culture after CMV antigen stimulation.

The CDR3 protein is CASSLLGYSNQPQHF. The CDR3, as DNA: TGTGCCAGCAGCCTTCTTGGCTATAGCAATCAGCCCCAGCATTTT. V usage is TRBV2 and J usage is TRBJ1-5; D ambiguous. Per the germline V gene, CDR1 is SNHLY and CDR2 is FYNNEI. Deletions cut 6 bases from V and 0 bases from J, with 12 bases between. The CDR3 totals 15 residues.